The following is a T cell receptor (beta chain) sequence with its context. The repertoire was sequenced with immunoSEQ multiplex PCR; TCRdb's copy has only in-frame clones and lacks some. This sample has about 130,000 clones; more than 85% occur once, and the top ten carry 1%. This specimen comes from a study of OX40 agonist ivuxolimab in advanced cancers. The sample was CD4+ or CD8+ T cells sorted from blood, taken in a trial of the OX40 agonist ivuxolimab. The clonotype comes from an adult with an advanced solid tumor such as melanoma, head and neck, liver or kidney cancer.

The CDR3, as DNA: TGTGCCAGCAGTGGGCGACAGGGGCGGTACGAGCAGTACTTC. This sequence encodes CASSGRQGRYEQYF. The rearrangement joins TRBV6-1 to TRBJ2-7; the match to TRBD1 covers 8 bases. Germline trimming cut 4 bases from V and 4 bases from J; bases unmatched to any gene: 6. Germline CDR1 MNHNS, CDR2 SASEGT. This CDR3 contains 14 residues.